One and the same sample provided the 25 T cell receptor beta chains below, sequenced in a study of cytomegalovirus exposure and HLA in healthy donors. Primers: 60 Vbeta forward and 13 Jbeta reverse. The assay was immunoSEQ multiplex PCR, and TCRdb's table has in-frame clones only and misses some. The sample lists fewer than 250,000 clones; approximately 79% were seen once. What was sequenced was PBMCs. The receptors originated from a woman under 30 in good health and CMV-seronegative.

V usage is TRBV27 and J usage is TRBJ1-5; D gene uncertain. V shed 4 bases and J shed 0 bases, with 4 bases lying between them. CDR1 and CDR2 (germline): MNHEY, SMNVEV (reference sequence). This CDR3 has 13 amino acids. The CDR3 region has the DNA TGTGCCAGCAGTTCGTATAGCAATCAGCCCCAGCATTTT. It yields the protein CASSSYSNQPQHF.

In its sample, this clone was seen a few times. The V and J genes are TRBV6-5 and TRBJ1-1; TRBD1 aligns across 7 bases. After removal of 8 bases from V and 1 base from J, the junction contained 4 bases not matched to a gene. This CDR3 has 13 residues. The germline CDR1 and CDR2 sequences are MNHEY and SVGAGI. The CDR3 DNA reads TGTGCCAGCCAAAGGACAGGGAACACTGAAGCTTTCTTT. Protein product: CASQRTGNTEAFF.

The chain has TRBV28 and TRBJ1-2, with TRBD1 as a possible D gene (6 bases). Germline CDR1 reads MDHEN; CDR2 reads SYDVKM. This CDR3 has 13 amino acids. V was cut by 5 bases and J by 4 bases, with 11 bases left in between. CDR3 sequence: CASSPRGSYGYTF. Written as DNA, the CDR3 is TGTGCCAGCAGTCCCAGGGGTAGCTATGGCTACACCTTC.

The chain joins TRBV2 to TRBJ1-5; the D gene is possibly TRBD1 (5 bases). Germline V CDR1 and CDR2: SNHLY, FYNNEI. The CDR3 has 15 amino acids. V lost 4 bases to trimming and J lost 1 base, with 11 bases between them. In DNA, the CDR3 is TGTGCCAGCAGTGTCGGGGGATTGAGCAATCAGCCCCAGCATTTT. Its protein is CASSVGGLSNQPQHF.

This clone occurred a few times. The rearrangement joins TRBV5-1 to TRBJ1-2; D is uncertain. CDR3 length: 15 amino acids. Germline V lookup: CDR1 SGHRS, CDR2 YFSETQ. V lost 0 bases to trimming and J lost 5 bases, with 14 bases between them. The CDR3 spells CASSLGTDQRYGYTF. In DNA form, the CDR3 reads TGCGCCAGCAGCTTGGGGACCGATCAGCGGTATGGCTACACCTTC.

Written as DNA, the CDR3 is TGTGCCAGCAGGTCAGGGGGCGCAACAGATACGCAGTATTTT. It is translated as CASRSGGATDTQYF. The chain joins TRBV7-3 to TRBJ2-3, with 8 bases that match TRBD1. CDR1 and CDR2 from the germline V gene are SGHTA and FQGTGA. The CDR3 is 14 residues long. V was pared by 6 bases and J by 3 bases, with 5 bases of the junction left unmatched.

The chain uses TRBV4-3 and TRBJ2-5; 8 bases are a match to TRBD2. Germline V gives CDR1 LGHNA, CDR2 YSLEER. The J segment lost 4 bases and the V segment lost 2 bases, leaving 15 bases of the junction unmatched. The CDR3 is 18 residues long. The CDR3 nucleotides read TGCGCCAGCAGCCAACGGTTCTCCGGGAGGGTCGGGAGAGAGACCCAGTACTTC. This sequence encodes CASSQRFSGRVGRETQYF.

The CDR3 DNA follows: TGCAGTGTTAAGATAGTAGAGACCCAGTACTTC. Its translation is CSVKIVETQYF. The chain uses TRBV20-1 and TRBJ2-5, with D unresolved. The CDR3 spans 11 residues. Trimming removed 7 bases at V and 4 bases at J, with 10 bases between. The germline CDR1 and CDR2 sequences are DFQATT and SNEGSKA (reference sequence).

V gene TRBV7-2 combines with J gene TRBJ2-7; perhaps TRBD2 as D (5 bases). Germline V gene data show CDR1 as SGHTA and CDR2 as FQGNSA. This CDR3 region has 17 residues. The germline V and J ends were trimmed by 2 bases and 6 bases, with 23 bases remaining between them. In DNA form, the CDR3 reads TGTGCCAGCAGCTTACTCGCTAGCTTGGGATGGGTCTCCGAGCAGTACTTC. This sequence encodes CASSLLASLGWVSEQYF.

The chain is built from TRBV19 and TRBJ2-3; 10 nucleotides match TRBD2. Germline values: CDR1 LNHDA, CDR2 SQIVND (reference sequence). This CDR3 is built from 18 residues. V shed 3 bases, J shed 0 bases, and the junction held 9 bases outside the gene matches. The CDR3 nucleotides are TGTGCCAGTAGTATCGCAGTAGCGGGGGGTCCTAGCACAGATACGCAGTATTTT. Translated, it gives CASSIAVAGGPSTDTQYF.

As to this clone: It is likely a read error, because the conserved phenylalanine at the end of the CDR3 is missing. The V call is TRBV6-5, the J call TRBJ2-7, with 13 positions matching TRBD2. V gave up 5 bases and J gave up 2 bases; unmatched junction bases: 3. This CDR3 has 15 residues. From germline, CDR1 is MNHEY and CDR2 SVGAGI. The CDR3: CASSPTSGGPYEQYL. Here the CDR3 DNA reads TGTGCCAGCAGTCCGACTAGCGGGGGGCCCTACGAGCAGTACCTC.

This clone came up once. The V gene is TRBV9, the J gene TRBJ2-1, with 11 bases that match TRBD2. V lost 3 bases, J lost 4 bases, and 6 bases stayed unmatched. The length of the CDR3 is 16 residues. CDR1 SGDLS and CDR2 YYNGEE come from the germline V gene. CDR3 amino acids: CASSERLAGRYNEQFF. In DNA, the CDR3 is TGTGCCAGCAGCGAAAGACTAGCGGGGAGGTACAATGAGCAGTTCTTC.

CDR3 amino acids: CASSEGAGGLYEQYF. CDR3 in DNA: TGTGCCAGCAGCGAGGGGGCGGGAGGTCTCTACGAGCAGTACTTC. The genes are TRBV7-2 and TRBJ2-7; TRBD2 is a possible D gene (8 bases). Trimming stripped 5 bases from V and 3 bases from J, with 17 bases between. The CDR3 has 15 amino acids. Germline CDR1 reads SGHTA; CDR2 reads FQGNSA.

The chain has TRBV10-2 and TRBJ2-1, with TRBD1 as a possible D gene (7 bases). The germline CDR1 and CDR2 sequences are WSHSY and SAAADI. Deletions cut 7 bases from V and 4 bases from J, with 17 bases between. This CDR3 comprises 15 residues. The CDR3 DNA reads TGCGCCAGCACAGCAGGGGGAGGATTTTACAATGAGCAGTTCTTC. Amino acid sequence: CASTAGGGFYNEQFF.

The rearrangement uses TRBV10-3 and TRBJ1-5; TRBD1 matches at 8 bases. CDR3 size: 16 residues. Germline lookup yields CDR1 ENHRY and CDR2 SYGVKD. Trimming cost V 0 bases and J 6 bases; bases outside gene matches: 7. This chain's CDR3 is CAISESSRGLGQPQHF. CDR3 sequence (DNA): TGTGCCATCAGTGAGTCGTCCAGGGGGCTTGGTCAGCCCCAGCATTTT.

CDR3: CASSTRHREDEQYF. In DNA, the CDR3 is TGTGCCAGCAGCACCCGGCATAGGGAGGACGAGCAGTACTTC. This chain links TRBV11-3 with TRBJ2-7; a weak D match, TRBD2 (6 bases). The V gene lost 5 bases and the J gene lost 5 bases, with 16 bases spanning the gap. CDR1 and CDR2 (germline): SGHNT, YENEEA. The CDR3 has 14 amino acids.

V and J are TRBV7-9 and TRBJ1-6; D gene unclear. Trimming removed 1 base from V and 6 bases from J, with 10 bases in between. Germline V CDR1 and CDR2: SEHNR, FQNEAQ (reference sequence). CDR3 length: 15 amino acids. CDR3 loop: CASSLEPGFNSPLHF. CDR3 coding DNA: TGTGCCAGCAGCTTAGAGCCGGGTTTTAATTCACCCCTCCACTTT. The full variable domain, rest sourced from reference TRBV7-9 and TRBJ1-6, is DTGVSQNPRHKITKRGQNVTFRCDPISEHNRLYWYRQTLGQGPEFLTYFQNEAQLEKSRLLSDRFSAERPKGSFSTLEIQRTEQGDSAMYLCASSLEPGFNSPLHFGNGTRLTVT.

The rearrangement uses TRBV2 and TRBJ2-4, with TRBD2 matching over 12 bases. Germline trimming cut 6 bases from V and 0 bases from J; bases unmatched to any gene: 6. The germline CDR1 and CDR2 sequences are SNHLY and FYNNEI. The CDR3 sequence is 17 residues long. The CDR3 region is CASRGTSGRIAKNIQYF. DNA for the CDR3: TGTGCCAGCAGAGGGACTAGCGGGCGGATAGCCAAAAACATTCAGTACTTC.

This clone was counted only a few times. The CDR3 loop reads CSVEKGAGVGDTQYF. CDR3 nucleotides: TGCAGCGTTGAAAAGGGGGCAGGGGTCGGCGATACGCAGTATTTT. The rearrangement uses TRBV29-1 and TRBJ2-3; 7 bases line up with TRBD1. Germline trimming cut 2 bases from V and 6 bases from J; bases unmatched to any gene: 11. This CDR3 spans 15 amino acids. Looked up from germline, CDR1 is SQVTM and CDR2 is ANQGSEA.

The rearrangement uses TRBV28 and TRBJ2-7; a possible D gene is TRBD2 (5 bases). Germline V gives CDR1 MDHEN, CDR2 SYDVKM. Trimming stripped 2 bases from V and 4 bases from J, with 18 bases between. The CDR3 covers 16 residues. The CDR3 bases are TGTGCCAGCAGTTTACCCGTAAACACGGGCGGGTACGAGCAGTACTTC. The encoded protein is CASSLPVNTGGYEQYF.

This clone was seen once. J is TRBJ1-5 and V is TRBV13, with D unresolved. Germline V CDR1 and CDR2: PRHDT, FYEKMQ (reference sequence). V lost 5 bases to trimming and J lost 1 base, with 12 bases between them. There are 15 residues in the CDR3. In DNA form, the CDR3 reads TGTGCCAGCAGCCGCGGAGTTTCGAGCAATCAGCCCCAGCATTTT. Residues: CASSRGVSSNQPQHF.

This chain connects TRBV11-2 to TRBJ2-1, with TRBD2 matching over 8 bases. CDR3 size: 16 residues. V was clipped by 2 bases and J by 2 bases; unmatched bases: 5. CDR1 and CDR2 from the germline V gene are SGHAT and FQNNGV. The CDR3 nucleotides are TGTGCCAGCAGCTTATACCGGGAGGGCCCCTACAATGAGCAGTTCTTC. It encodes CASSLYREGPYNEQFF.

The chain couples TRBV12-2 to TRBJ2-7; TRBD1, the D gene given by the table, was not confirmed from the DNA. TRBV12-2 is described as a pseudogene. The CDR3 consists of 15 residues. CDR3: CASRFISDRPYEQYF. The CDR3 bases are TGTGCAAGTCGCTTCATTTCCGACAGGCCCTACGAGCAGTACTTC.

A remark on this clone: The junction does not match germline at one end; this may be a read error. The rearrangement links TRBV28 to TRBJ2-5; D remains ambiguous. The germline CDR1 and CDR2 sequences are MDHEN and SYDVKM. The CDR3 runs to 14 residues. CDR3 loop: CASSLRINQEAQYF. The CDR3 bases are TGTGCCAGCAGCCTGAGGATCAACCAAGAGGCCCAGTACTTC.

V and J are TRBV27 and TRBJ1-1; a weak D match, TRBD1 (6 bases). V was pared by 5 bases and J by 5 bases, with 21 bases between. The V gene's germline CDR1 is MNHEY and CDR2 SMNVEV (reference sequence). There are 16 residues in the CDR3. The CDR3 sequence: CASSPLQGNRGTEAFF. In DNA form, the CDR3 reads TGTGCCAGCAGTCCCCTACAGGGTAATCGAGGGACTGAAGCTTTCTTT.